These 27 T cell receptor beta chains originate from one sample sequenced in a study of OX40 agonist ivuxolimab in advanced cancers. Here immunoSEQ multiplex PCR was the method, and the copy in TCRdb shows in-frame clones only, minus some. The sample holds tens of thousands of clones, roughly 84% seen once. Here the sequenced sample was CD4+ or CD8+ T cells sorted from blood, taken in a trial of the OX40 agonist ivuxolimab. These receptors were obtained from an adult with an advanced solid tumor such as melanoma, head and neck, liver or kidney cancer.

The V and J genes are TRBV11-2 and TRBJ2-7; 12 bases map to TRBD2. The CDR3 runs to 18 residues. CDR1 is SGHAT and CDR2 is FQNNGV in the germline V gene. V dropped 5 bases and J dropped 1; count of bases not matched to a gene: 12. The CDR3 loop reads CASSPKLAGGPISYEQYF. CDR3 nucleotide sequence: TGTGCCAGCAGCCCGAAACTAGCGGGAGGCCCTATATCCTACGAGCAGTACTTC.

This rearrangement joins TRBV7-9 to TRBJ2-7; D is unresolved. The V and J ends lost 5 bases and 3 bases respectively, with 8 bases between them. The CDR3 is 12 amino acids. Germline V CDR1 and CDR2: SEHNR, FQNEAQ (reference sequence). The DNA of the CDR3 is TGTGCCAGCAGCGTAAAAAGCTACGAGCAGTACTTC. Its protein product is CASSVKSYEQYF.

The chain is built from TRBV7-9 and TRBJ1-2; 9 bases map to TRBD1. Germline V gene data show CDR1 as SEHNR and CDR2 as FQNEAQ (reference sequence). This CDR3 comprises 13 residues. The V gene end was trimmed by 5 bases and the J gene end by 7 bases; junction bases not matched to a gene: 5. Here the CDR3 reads CASSPTGGFGYTF. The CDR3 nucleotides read TGTGCCAGCAGCCCGACAGGGGGATTTGGCTACACCTTC.

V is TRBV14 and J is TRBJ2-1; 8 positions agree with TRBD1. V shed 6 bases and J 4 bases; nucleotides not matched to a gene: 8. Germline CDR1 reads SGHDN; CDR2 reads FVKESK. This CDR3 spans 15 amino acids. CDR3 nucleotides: TGTGCCAGCAGACAGGGGGGAGGATTTTACAATGAGCAGTTCTTC. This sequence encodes CASRQGGGFYNEQFF.

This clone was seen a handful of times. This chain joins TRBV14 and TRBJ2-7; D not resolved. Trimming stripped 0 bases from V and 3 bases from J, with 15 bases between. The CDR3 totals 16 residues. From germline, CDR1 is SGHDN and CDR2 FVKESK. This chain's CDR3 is CASSQDRFADGYEQYF. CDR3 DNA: TGTGCCAGCAGCCAAGATAGGTTTGCTGACGGCTACGAGCAGTACTTC.

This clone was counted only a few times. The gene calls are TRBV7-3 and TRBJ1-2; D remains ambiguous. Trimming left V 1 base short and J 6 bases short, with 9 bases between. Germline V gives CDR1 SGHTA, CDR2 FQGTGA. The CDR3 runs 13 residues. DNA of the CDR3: TGTGCCAGCAGCTTAAGCCCATCGGATGGCTACACCTTC. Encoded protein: CASSLSPSDGYTF.

CDR3: CATGLGTEAFF. The CDR3 DNA follows: TGTGCGACAGGGCTCGGAACTGAAGCTTTCTTT. The rearrangement links TRBV19 to TRBJ1-1, with TRBD1 matching 7 bases. This CDR3 has 11 amino acids. CDR1 is LNHDA and CDR2 is SQIVND in the germline V gene (reference sequence).

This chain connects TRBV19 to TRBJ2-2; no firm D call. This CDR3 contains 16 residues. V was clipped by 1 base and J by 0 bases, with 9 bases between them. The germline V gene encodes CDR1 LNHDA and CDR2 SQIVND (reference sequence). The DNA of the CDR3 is TGTGCCAGTAGTATAGTGGCTAGACCGAACACCGGGGAGCTGTTTTTT. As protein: CASSIVARPNTGELFF.

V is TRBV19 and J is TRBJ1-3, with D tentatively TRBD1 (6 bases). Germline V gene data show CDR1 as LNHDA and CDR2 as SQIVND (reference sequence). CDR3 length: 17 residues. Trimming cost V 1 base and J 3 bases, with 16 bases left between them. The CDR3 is CASSIAAGVWYGNTIYF. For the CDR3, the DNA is TGTGCCAGTAGTATAGCGGCAGGGGTTTGGTATGGAAACACCATATATTTT. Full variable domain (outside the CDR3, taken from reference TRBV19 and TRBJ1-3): DGGITQSPKYLFRKEGQNVTLSCEQNLNHDAMYWYRQDPGQGLRLIYYSQIVNDFQKGDIAEGYSVSREKKESFPLTVTSAQKNPTAFYLCASSIAAGVWYGNTIYFGEGSWLTVV.

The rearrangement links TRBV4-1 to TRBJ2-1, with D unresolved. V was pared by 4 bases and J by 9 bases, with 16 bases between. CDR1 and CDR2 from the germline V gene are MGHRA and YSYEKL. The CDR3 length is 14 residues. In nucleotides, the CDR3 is TGCGCCAGCAGCCCCCTGGGCCAGAGGATTGAGCAGTTCTTC. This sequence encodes CASSPLGQRIEQFF.

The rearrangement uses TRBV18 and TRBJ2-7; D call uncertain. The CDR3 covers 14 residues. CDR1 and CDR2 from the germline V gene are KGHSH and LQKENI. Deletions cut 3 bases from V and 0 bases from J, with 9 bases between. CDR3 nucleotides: TGTGCCAGCTCACCCTGGGATTTCTCCTACGAGCAGTACTTC. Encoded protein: CASSPWDFSYEQYF.

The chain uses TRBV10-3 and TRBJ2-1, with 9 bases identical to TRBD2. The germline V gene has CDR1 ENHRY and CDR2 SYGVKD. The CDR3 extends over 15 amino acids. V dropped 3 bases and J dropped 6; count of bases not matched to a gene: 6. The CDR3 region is CAISDLAGAPNEQFF. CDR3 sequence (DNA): TGTGCCATCAGTGATTTAGCGGGAGCTCCCAATGAGCAGTTCTTC.

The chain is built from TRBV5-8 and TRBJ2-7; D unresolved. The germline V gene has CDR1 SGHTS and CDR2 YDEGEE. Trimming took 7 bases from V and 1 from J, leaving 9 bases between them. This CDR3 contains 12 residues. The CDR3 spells CASRYRSYEQYF. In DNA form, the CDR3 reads TGTGCCAGCCGGTACAGATCCTACGAGCAGTACTTC.

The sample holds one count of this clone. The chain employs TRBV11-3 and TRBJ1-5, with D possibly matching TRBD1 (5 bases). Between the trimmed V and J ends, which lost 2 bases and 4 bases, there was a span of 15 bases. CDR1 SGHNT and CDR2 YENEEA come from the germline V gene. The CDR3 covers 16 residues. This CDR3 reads CASSLPQPGTNQPQHF. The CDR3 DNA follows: TGTGCCAGCAGCTTACCTCAGCCGGGGACTAATCAGCCCCAGCATTTT.

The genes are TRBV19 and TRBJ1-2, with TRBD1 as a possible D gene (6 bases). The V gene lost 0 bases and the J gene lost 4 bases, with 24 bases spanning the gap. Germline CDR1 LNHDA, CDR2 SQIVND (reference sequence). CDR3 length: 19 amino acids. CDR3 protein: CASSIDLYGGGQGAYGYTF. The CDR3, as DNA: TGTGCCAGTAGTATAGATCTATACGGGGGCGGTCAAGGGGCCTATGGCTACACCTTC.

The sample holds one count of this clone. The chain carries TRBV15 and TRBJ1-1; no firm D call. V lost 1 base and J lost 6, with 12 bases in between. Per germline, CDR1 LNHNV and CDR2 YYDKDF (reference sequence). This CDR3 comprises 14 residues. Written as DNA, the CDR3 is TGTGCCACCAGCAGAGGGAATAAGGGCCCTGAAGCTTTCTTT. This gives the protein CATSRGNKGPEAFF.

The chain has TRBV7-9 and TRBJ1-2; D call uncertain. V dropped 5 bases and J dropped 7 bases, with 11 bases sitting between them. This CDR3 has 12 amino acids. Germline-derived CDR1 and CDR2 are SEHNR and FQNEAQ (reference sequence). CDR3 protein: CASSLTVGGYTF. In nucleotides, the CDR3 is TGTGCCAGCAGCCTTACCGTCGGTGGCTACACCTTC.

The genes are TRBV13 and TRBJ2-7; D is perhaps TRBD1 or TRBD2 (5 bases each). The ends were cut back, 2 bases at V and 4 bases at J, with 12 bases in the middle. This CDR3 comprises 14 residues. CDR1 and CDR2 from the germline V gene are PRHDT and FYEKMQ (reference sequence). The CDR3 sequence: CASSLSGDGYEQYF. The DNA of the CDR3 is TGTGCCAGCAGCTTAAGTGGGGACGGGTACGAGCAGTACTTC.

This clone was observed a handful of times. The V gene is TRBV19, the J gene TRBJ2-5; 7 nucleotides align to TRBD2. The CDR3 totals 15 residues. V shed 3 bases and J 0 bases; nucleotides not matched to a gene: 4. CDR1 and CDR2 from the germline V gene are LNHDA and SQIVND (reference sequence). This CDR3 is CASSIRTSHQETQYF. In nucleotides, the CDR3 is TGTGCCAGTAGTATTCGGACTAGTCACCAAGAGACCCAGTACTTC.

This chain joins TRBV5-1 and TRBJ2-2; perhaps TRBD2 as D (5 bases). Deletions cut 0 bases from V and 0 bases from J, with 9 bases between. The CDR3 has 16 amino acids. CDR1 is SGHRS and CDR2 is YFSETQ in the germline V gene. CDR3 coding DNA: TGCGCCAGCAGCTTGGCGACGGGGACGAACACCGGGGAGCTGTTTTTT. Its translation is CASSLATGTNTGELFF.

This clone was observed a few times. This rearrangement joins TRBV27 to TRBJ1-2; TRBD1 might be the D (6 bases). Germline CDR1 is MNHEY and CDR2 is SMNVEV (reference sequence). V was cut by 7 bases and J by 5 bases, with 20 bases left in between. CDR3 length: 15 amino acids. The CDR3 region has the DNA TGTGCCAGCACCCCCAAAACAGGGTTGCGGTATGGCTACACCTTC. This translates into CASTPKTGLRYGYTF.

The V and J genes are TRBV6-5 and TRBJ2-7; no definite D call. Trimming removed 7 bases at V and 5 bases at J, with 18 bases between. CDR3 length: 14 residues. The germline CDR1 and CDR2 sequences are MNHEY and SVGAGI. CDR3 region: CASTADRVRDEQYF. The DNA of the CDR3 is TGTGCCAGCACCGCGGACCGCGTCCGCGACGAGCAGTACTTC.

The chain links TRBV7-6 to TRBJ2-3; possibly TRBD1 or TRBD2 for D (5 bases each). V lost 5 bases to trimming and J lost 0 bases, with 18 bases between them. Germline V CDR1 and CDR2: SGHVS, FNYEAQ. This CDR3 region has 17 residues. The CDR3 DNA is TGTGCCAGCAGCCCCCTTGGGGGAGCGTCTAGCACAGATACGCAGTATTTT. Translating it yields CASSPLGGASSTDTQYF.

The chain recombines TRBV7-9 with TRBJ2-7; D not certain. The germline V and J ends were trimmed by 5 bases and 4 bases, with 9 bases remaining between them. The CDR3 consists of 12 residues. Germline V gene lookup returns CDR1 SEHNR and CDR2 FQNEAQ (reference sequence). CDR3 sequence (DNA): TGTGCCAGCAGCCCCCAGTTATACGAGCAGTACTTC. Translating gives CASSPQLYEQYF. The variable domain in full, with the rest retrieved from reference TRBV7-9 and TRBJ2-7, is DTGVSQNPRHKITKRGQNVTFRCDPISEHNRLYWYRQTLGQGPEFLTYFQNEAQLEKSRLLSDRFSAERPKGSFSTLEIQRTEQGDSAMYLCASSPQLYEQYFGPGTRLTVT.

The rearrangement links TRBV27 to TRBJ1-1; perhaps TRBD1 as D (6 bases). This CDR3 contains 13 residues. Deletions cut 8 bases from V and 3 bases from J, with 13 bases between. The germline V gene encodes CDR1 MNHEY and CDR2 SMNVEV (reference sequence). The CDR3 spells CASWGGHDTEAFF. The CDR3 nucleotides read TGTGCCAGCTGGGGGGGACACGACACTGAAGCTTTCTTT.

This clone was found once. CDR3 sequence: CASSSLSREVAYEQYF. The CDR3 DNA is TGCGCCAGCAGCTCCCTATCGCGGGAGGTCGCCTACGAGCAGTACTTC. This sequence joins TRBV4-1 and TRBJ2-7, with 8 bases aligning to TRBD2. The length of the CDR3 is 16 residues. V shed 5 bases and J 2 bases; nucleotides not matched to a gene: 11. Looked up from germline, CDR1 is MGHRA and CDR2 is YSYEKL.

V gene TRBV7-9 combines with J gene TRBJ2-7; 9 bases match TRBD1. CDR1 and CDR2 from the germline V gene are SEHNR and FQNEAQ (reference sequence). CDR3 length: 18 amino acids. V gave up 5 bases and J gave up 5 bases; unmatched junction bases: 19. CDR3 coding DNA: TGTGCCAGCAGCCTGTACGGCAACACCGGGACAGGGAACGACGAGCAGTACTTC. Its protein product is CASSLYGNTGTGNDEQYF.